The 29 T cell receptor beta chains presented below share a single source sample, sequenced in a study of T cell repertoires in ileal Crohn's disease. Profiling relied on immunoSEQ multiplex PCR, and the TCRdb table lists in-frame clones only, not all of them. The data show 4,500 to 5,000 clones, 80% to 85% seen once. The sequenced material came from ileal tissue. The origin of the receptors is an adult with Crohn's disease.

This clone was counted between two and nine times. The rearrangement uses TRBV5-4 and TRBJ2-1; TRBD2 agrees at 9 bases. This CDR3 is 16 amino acids long. V trimming: 4 bases; J trimming: 8 bases; junction bases outside the gene matches: 13. The germline gives CDR1 SGHNT, CDR2 YYREEE (reference sequence). For the CDR3, the DNA is TGTGCCAGCAGCGGGATTGAGCGGGGGGACTGGGATGAGCAGTTCTTC. Its protein product is CASSGIERGDWDEQFF.

V gene TRBV7-2 combines with J gene TRBJ2-2, with TRBD1 as a possible D gene (5 bases). The CDR3 loop spans 13 amino acids. Germline V lookup: CDR1 SGHTA, CDR2 FQGNSA. The V and J ends lost 3 bases and 6 bases respectively, with 8 bases between them. The CDR3 DNA follows: TGTGCCAGCAGCTTGGCAGGGTCCGGGGAGCTGTTTTTT. Protein sequence: CASSLAGSGELFF.

The rearrangement uses TRBV6-5 and TRBJ1-2; D gene ambiguous. The CDR3 totals 14 residues. Per germline, CDR1 MNHEY and CDR2 SVGAGI. Trimming took off 0 bases at V and 5 bases at J, with 10 bases between the two ends. CDR3 protein: CASSYSARKYGYTF. In nucleotides, the CDR3 is TGTGCCAGCAGTTACTCGGCCCGTAAGTATGGCTACACCTTC.

The chain employs TRBV2 and TRBJ1-6, with D maybe TRBD1 (5 bases). CDR1 and CDR2 (germline): SNHLY, FYNNEI. V dropped 6 bases and J dropped 7 bases, with 7 bases sitting between them. The CDR3 is 12 amino acids. CDR3 bases: TGTGCCAGCAGCAGACAGAATTCACCCCTCCACTTT. It yields the protein CASSRQNSPLHF.

This clone is large by share. CDR3 in DNA: TGTGCCAGCAGCTTAGGGGGCTTGTCACCCCTCCACTTT. Protein product: CASSLGGLSPLHF. The chain recombines TRBV7-9 with TRBJ1-6, with D possibly being TRBD1 (5 bases). V gave up 1 base and J gave up 10 bases, with 8 bases separating them. Germline-derived CDR1 and CDR2 are SEHNR and FQNEAQ (reference sequence). The CDR3 sequence is 13 residues long. The full variable domain, rest sourced from reference TRBV7-9 and TRBJ1-6, is DTGVSQNPRHKITKRGQNVTFRCDPISEHNRLYWYRQTLGQGPEFLTYFQNEAQLEKSRLLSDRFSAERPKGSFSTLEIQRTEQGDSAMYLCASSLGGLSPLHFGNGTRLTVT.

The CDR3 here is CASSQVTGTANTEAFF. DNA of the CDR3: TGCGCCAGCAGCCAGGTAACCGGGACAGCGAACACTGAAGCTTTCTTT. V usage is TRBV4-1 and J usage is TRBJ1-1; the match to TRBD1 covers 7 bases. The trim removed 3 bases at V and 1 base at J, leaving 8 bases unmatched. The CDR3 has 16 residues. In germline, CDR1 is MGHRA, CDR2 YSYEKL.

This clone was counted a few times. The rearrangement joins TRBV21-1 to TRBJ2-3; TRBD2, as called in the table, went unchecked against the DNA. TRBV21-1 is a pseudogene locus. This CDR3 is 12 amino acids long. CDR3 region: CASSLVGGKAYF. DNA of the CDR3: TGTGCCAGCAGCCTCGTGGGGGGAAAGGCGTATTTT.

This chain links TRBV7-6 with TRBJ2-7, with 8 nucleotides matching TRBD2. Trimming removed 4 bases from V and 6 bases from J; junction bases left unmatched: 5. Germline CDR1 SGHVS, CDR2 FNYEAQ. The CDR3 runs to 13 residues. CDR3 coding DNA: TGTGCCAGCAGCTCCGATCGGGGGGGCGAGCAGTACTTC. Translation: CASSSDRGGEQYF.

The chain couples TRBV19 to TRBJ2-2; 9 bases match TRBD1. Unmatched junction bases numbered 8, after V lost 6 bases and J lost 6 bases. This CDR3 has 15 residues. Looked up from germline, CDR1 is LNHDA and CDR2 is SQIVND (reference sequence). The CDR3 bases are TGTGCCAGTAGGGGACAGGGTGGATTTGCCGGGGAGCTGTTTTTT. It codes for CASRGQGGFAGELFF.

The rearrangement links TRBV4-2 to TRBJ2-5; 8 nucleotides match TRBD2. The CDR3 sequence is 15 residues long. CDR1 is LGHNA and CDR2 is YNFKEQ in the germline V gene. The J segment lost 4 bases and the V segment lost 4 bases, leaving 8 bases of the junction unmatched. The CDR3 coding sequence is TGTGCCAGCAGCCTAGGATGGACTAGCCTAGAGACCCAGTACTTC. Amino acid sequence: CASSLGWTSLETQYF.

The V gene is TRBV7-2, the J gene TRBJ2-3; 9 nucleotides align to TRBD2. The CDR3 is made up of 16 amino acids. The trim removed 5 bases at V and 3 bases at J, leaving 9 bases unmatched. The germline CDR1 and CDR2 sequences are SGHTA and FQGNSA. The CDR3 here is CASSLQQSGGTDTQYF. Written as DNA, the CDR3 is TGTGCCAGCAGCCTACAACAAAGCGGGGGGACAGATACGCAGTATTTT.

CDR3 residues: CASSPGQSFYGYTF. The CDR3 nucleotides are TGTGCCAGCAGCCCGGGACAGAGCTTCTATGGCTACACCTTC. The chain uses TRBV28 and TRBJ1-2; 7 bases line up with TRBD1. Germline V gene lookup returns CDR1 MDHEN and CDR2 SYDVKM. The CDR3 covers 14 residues. J was trimmed by 4 bases and V by 6 bases; bases with no gene match: 8.

V gene TRBV15 combines with J gene TRBJ1-3; weak D call: TRBD1 (5 bases). Germline loops: CDR1 LNHNV, CDR2 YYDKDF (reference sequence). Trimming pared 1 base from V and 4 bases from J, leaving 8 bases between. This CDR3 contains 14 residues. The DNA for the CDR3 is TGTGCCACCAGCAGAGGCGGGGCAGGAAACACCATATATTTT. Its translation is CATSRGGAGNTIYF.

J is TRBJ1-4 and V is TRBV5-1; 7 bases line up with TRBD1. Germline CDR1 SGHRS, CDR2 YFSETQ. Trimming removed 4 bases from V and 6 bases from J; junction bases left unmatched: 12. This CDR3 spans 16 amino acids. The CDR3 DNA is TGCGCCAGCAGCCCTCCACCCTACAGGGGTGATGAAAAACTGTTTTTT. Translating it yields CASSPPPYRGDEKLFF.

This sequence joins TRBV19 and TRBJ1-1; 10 nucleotides match TRBD1. V lost 3 bases and J lost 5; bases outside the gene matches: 3. The V gene's germline CDR1 is LNHDA and CDR2 SQIVND (reference sequence). This CDR3 region has 14 residues. CDR3 in amino acids: CASSIGTGVTEAFF. The DNA for the CDR3 is TGTGCCAGTAGTATTGGGACAGGGGTGACTGAAGCTTTCTTT.

The rearrangement uses TRBV7-2 and TRBJ1-2, with TRBD1 matching over 7 bases. Trimming removed 1 base from V and 6 bases from J; junction bases left unmatched: 8. The CDR3 runs 15 residues. Germline values: CDR1 SGHTA, CDR2 FQGNSA. DNA of the CDR3: TGTGCCAGCAGCTTAGTAGGACAGGCGGGCCATGGCTACACCTTC. Encoded protein: CASSLVGQAGHGYTF.

This chain uses TRBV5-6 with TRBJ2-7; 10 nucleotides agree with TRBD1. The CDR3 has 14 amino acids. Germline V lookup: CDR1 SGHDT, CDR2 YYEEEE. J lost 6 bases, V lost 4 bases, and 7 bases had no gene match. Here the CDR3 reads CASSPDRGLGEQYF. The CDR3 DNA sequence: TGTGCCAGCAGCCCGGACAGGGGGTTAGGCGAGCAGTACTTC.

By frequency in the sample, this clone is medium-sized. This rearrangement joins TRBV6-1 to TRBJ2-7, with a tentative D call TRBD2 (5 bases). Trimming took 3 bases from V and 0 from J, leaving 9 bases between them. Germline V gene sequence: CDR1 MNHNS, CDR2 SASEGT. CDR3 length equals 14 residues. As DNA, the CDR3 is TGTGCCAGCAGTGATTTAGGGAGCTCCTACGAGCAGTACTTC. As protein: CASSDLGSSYEQYF.

V usage is TRBV6-6 and J usage is TRBJ2-2; the D gene is possibly TRBD1 (5 bases). Germline CDR1 MNHNY, CDR2 SVGAGI (reference sequence). Trimming stripped 8 bases from V and 8 bases from J, with 21 bases between. There are 15 residues in the CDR3. This chain's CDR3 is CASQQDSWKGGELFF. As DNA, the CDR3 is TGTGCCAGCCAGCAAGACAGTTGGAAAGGGGGGGAGCTGTTTTTT.

V gene TRBV10-3 combines with J gene TRBJ1-2, with D tentatively TRBD1 (5 bases). CDR1 is ENHRY, CDR2 SYGVKD, per germline. This CDR3 contains 14 residues. Between the trimmed V and J ends, which lost 0 bases and 3 bases, there was a span of 8 bases. CDR3 residues: CAISESTGDYGYTF. In DNA form, the CDR3 reads TGTGCCATCAGTGAGTCAACAGGAGACTATGGCTACACCTTC.

The rearrangement uses TRBV7-2 and TRBJ1-1; no reliable D call. The CDR3 sequence is 12 residues long. V was shortened by 6 bases and J by 4 bases, with 9 bases between the two germline ends. Germline V gene data show CDR1 as SGHTA and CDR2 as FQGNSA. The CDR3 is CASRFGSTEAFF. The DNA for the CDR3 is TGTGCCAGCAGGTTCGGGAGCACTGAAGCTTTCTTT.

This chain links TRBV7-8 with TRBJ2-3, with D possibly TRBD1 on 7 matching bases. This CDR3 spans 14 amino acids. Trimming left V 5 bases short and J 0 bases short, with 9 bases between. CDR1 and CDR2 (germline): SGHVS, FQNEAQ. The CDR3 spells CASSPGGSTDTQYF. CDR3 nucleotides: TGTGCCAGCAGCCCAGGGGGGAGCACAGATACGCAGTATTTT.

The chain employs TRBV18 and TRBJ1-5; no reliable D call. With 5 bases removed from V and 5 bases from J, the gap between germline ends came to 7 bases. Germline CDR1 reads KGHSH; CDR2 reads LQKENI. The CDR3 totals 12 residues. This chain's CDR3 is CASSSWHQPQHF. The CDR3 DNA reads TGTGCCAGCTCATCTTGGCATCAGCCCCAGCATTTT.

In its sample, this clone was seen once. The V gene is TRBV18, the J gene TRBJ2-7; 8 nucleotides align to TRBD1. CDR1 KGHSH and CDR2 LQKENI come from the germline V gene. This CDR3 spans 14 amino acids. J lost 6 bases, V lost 3 bases, and 7 bases had no gene match. DNA of the CDR3: TGTGCCAGCTCACCCATGACAGGGGATGGCGAGCAGTACTTC. Amino acid sequence: CASSPMTGDGEQYF.

This chain connects TRBV20-1 to TRBJ1-2; D is unresolved. In germline, CDR1 is DFQATT, CDR2 SNEGSKA (reference sequence). Trimming pared 5 bases from V and 2 bases from J, leaving 6 bases between. The CDR3 extends over 11 amino acids. The CDR3 loop reads CSAGPNYGYTF. The CDR3 DNA reads as TGCAGTGCTGGGCCAAACTATGGCTACACCTTC.

This clone ranks as large. The rearrangement links TRBV29-1 to TRBJ2-3; 8 nucleotides match TRBD2. Unmatched junction bases numbered 19, after V lost 3 bases and J lost 2 bases. The CDR3 is made up of 19 amino acids. The germline CDR1 and CDR2 sequences are SQVTM and ANQGSEA. CDR3 coding DNA: TGCAGCGTTGAGGCCCGGGGGGAAGCGGGGGACTTCTTCACAGATACGCAGTATTTT. It translates to CSVEARGEAGDFFTDTQYF.

V usage is TRBV19 and J usage is TRBJ2-3; the D gene is possibly TRBD1 (6 bases). The CDR3 loop spans 16 amino acids. Per germline, CDR1 LNHDA and CDR2 SQIVND (reference sequence). The V end lost 2 bases, the J end lost 0 bases, and 12 bases lay between the germline ends. The CDR3 sequence: CASSIRRQASTDTQYF. Here the CDR3 DNA reads TGTGCCAGTAGTATACGGAGACAGGCGAGCACAGATACGCAGTATTTT.

V is TRBV19 and J is TRBJ1-2, with 7 positions matching TRBD1. J lost 7 bases, V lost 3 bases, and 14 bases had no gene match. Germline-derived CDR1 and CDR2 are LNHDA and SQIVND (reference sequence). This CDR3 is built from 16 residues. The CDR3 loop is CASSIGVSRGYRGYTF. In DNA, the CDR3 is TGTGCCAGTAGTATCGGGGTGAGCAGGGGGTATCGTGGCTACACCTTC.

This rearrangement joins TRBV5-1 to TRBJ2-6; 8 bases map to TRBD1. Germline V gene lookup returns CDR1 SGHRS and CDR2 YFSETQ. J lost 4 bases, V lost 9 bases, and 12 bases had no gene match. The CDR3 runs to 16 residues. The CDR3 loop is CATQTGAIIGANVLTF. The DNA for the CDR3 is TGCGCCACCCAGACAGGGGCTATAATCGGGGCCAACGTCCTGACTTTC. Drawing the rest from reference TRBV5-1 and TRBJ2-6, the complete variable domain is KAGVTQTPRYLIKTRGQQVTLSCSPISGHRSVSWYQQTPGQGLQFLFEYFSETQRNKGNFPGRFSGRQFSNSRSEMNVSTLELGDSALYLCATQTGAIIGANVLTFGAGSRLTVL.